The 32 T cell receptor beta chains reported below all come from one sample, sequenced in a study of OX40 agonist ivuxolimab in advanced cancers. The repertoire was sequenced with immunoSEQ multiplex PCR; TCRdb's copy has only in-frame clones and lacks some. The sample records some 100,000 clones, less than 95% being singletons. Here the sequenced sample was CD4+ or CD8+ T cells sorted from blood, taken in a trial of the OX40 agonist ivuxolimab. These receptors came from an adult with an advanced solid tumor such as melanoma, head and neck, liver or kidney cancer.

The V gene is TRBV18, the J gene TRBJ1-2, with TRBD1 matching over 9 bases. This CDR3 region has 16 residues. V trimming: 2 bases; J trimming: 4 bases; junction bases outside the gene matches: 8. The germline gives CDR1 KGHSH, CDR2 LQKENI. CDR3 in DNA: TGTGCCAGCTCACCAGATTTAGGACAGGGGATCTATGGCTACACCTTC. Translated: CASSPDLGQGIYGYTF.

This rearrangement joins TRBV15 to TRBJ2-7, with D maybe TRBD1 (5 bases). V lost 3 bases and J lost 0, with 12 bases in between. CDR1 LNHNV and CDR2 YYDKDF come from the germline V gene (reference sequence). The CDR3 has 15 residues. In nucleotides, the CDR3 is TGTGCCACCAGCAGCCTTTGGGGCGGCTCCTACGAGCAGTACTTC. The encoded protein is CATSSLWGGSYEQYF. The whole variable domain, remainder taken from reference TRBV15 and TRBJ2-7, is DAMVIQNPRYQVTQFGKPVTLSCSQTLNHNVMYWYQQKSSQAPKLLFHYYDKDFNNEADTPDNFQSRRPNTSFCFLDIRSPGLGDTAMYLCATSSLWGGSYEQYFGPGTRLTVT.

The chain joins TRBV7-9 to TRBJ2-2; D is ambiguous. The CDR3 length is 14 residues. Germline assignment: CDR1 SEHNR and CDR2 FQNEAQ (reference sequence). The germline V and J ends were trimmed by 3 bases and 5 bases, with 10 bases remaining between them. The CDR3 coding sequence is TGTGCCAGCAGCTTTTATGGTGAGACCGGGGAGCTGTTTTTT. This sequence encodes CASSFYGETGELFF.

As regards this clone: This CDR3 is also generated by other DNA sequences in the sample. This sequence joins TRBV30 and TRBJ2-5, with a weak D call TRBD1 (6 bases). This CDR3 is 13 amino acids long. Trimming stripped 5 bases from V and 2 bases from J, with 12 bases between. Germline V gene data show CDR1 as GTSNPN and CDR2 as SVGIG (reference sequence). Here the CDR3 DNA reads TGTGCCTGGGGAGAACAGGGACAAGAGACCCAGTACTTC. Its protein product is CAWGEQGQETQYF. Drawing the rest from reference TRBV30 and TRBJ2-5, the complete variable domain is SQTIHQWPATLVQPVGSPLSLECTVEGTSNPNLYWYRQAAGRGLQLLFYSVGIGQISSEVPQNLSASRPQDRQFILSSKKLLLSDSGFYLCAWGEQGQETQYFGPGTRLLVL.

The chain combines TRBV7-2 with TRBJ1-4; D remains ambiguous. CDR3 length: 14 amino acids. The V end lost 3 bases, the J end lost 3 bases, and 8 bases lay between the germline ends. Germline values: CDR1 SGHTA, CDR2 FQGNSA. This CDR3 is CASSLWASNEKLFF. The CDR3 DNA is TGTGCCAGCAGCTTGTGGGCCTCTAATGAAAAACTGTTTTTT. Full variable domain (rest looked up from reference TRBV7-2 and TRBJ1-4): GAGVSQSPSNKVTEKGKDVELRCDPISGHTALYWYRQSLGQGLEFLIYFQGNSAPDKSGLPSDRFSAERTGGSVSTLTIQRTQQEDSAVYLCASSLWASNEKLFFGSGTQLSVL.

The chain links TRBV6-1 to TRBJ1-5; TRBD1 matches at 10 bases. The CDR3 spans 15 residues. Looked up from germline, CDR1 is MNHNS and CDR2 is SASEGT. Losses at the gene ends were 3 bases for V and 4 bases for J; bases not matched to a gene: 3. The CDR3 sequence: CASSELDRGNQPQHF. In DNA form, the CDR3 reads TGTGCCAGCAGTGAGCTGGACAGGGGGAATCAGCCCCAGCATTTT.

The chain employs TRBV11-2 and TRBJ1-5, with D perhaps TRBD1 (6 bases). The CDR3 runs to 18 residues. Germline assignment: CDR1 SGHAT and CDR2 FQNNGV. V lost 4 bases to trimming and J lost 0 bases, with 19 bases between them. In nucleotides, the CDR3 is TGTGCCAGCAGCTCACGACGGACAGAACAATTTAGCAATCAGCCCCAGCATTTT. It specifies CASSSRRTEQFSNQPQHF.

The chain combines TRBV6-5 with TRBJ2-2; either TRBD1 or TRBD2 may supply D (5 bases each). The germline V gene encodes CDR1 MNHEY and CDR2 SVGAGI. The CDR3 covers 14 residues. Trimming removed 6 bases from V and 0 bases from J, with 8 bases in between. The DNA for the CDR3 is TGTGCCAGCAGGGGGGTAGCGAACACCGGGGAGCTGTTTTTT. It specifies CASRGVANTGELFF.

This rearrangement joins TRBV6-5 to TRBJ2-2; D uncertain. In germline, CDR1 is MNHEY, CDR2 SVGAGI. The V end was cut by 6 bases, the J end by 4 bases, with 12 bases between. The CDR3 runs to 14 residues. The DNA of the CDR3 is TGTGCCAGCAGACAATCCGGCGGCACCGGGGAGCTGTTTTTT. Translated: CASRQSGGTGELFF.

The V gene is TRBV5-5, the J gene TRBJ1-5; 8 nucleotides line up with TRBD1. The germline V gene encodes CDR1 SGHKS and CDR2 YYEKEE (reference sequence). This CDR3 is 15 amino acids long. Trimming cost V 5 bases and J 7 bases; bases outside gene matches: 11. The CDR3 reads CASSGQGLIGQPQHF. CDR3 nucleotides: TGTGCCAGCAGTGGACAGGGACTTATCGGACAGCCCCAGCATTTT.

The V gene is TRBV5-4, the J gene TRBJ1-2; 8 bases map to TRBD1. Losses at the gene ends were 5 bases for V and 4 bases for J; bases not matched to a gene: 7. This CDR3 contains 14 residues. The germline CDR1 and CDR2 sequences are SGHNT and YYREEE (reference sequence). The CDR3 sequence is CASRMPGQGYGYTF. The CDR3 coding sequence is TGTGCCAGCAGAATGCCTGGACAGGGCTATGGCTACACCTTC.

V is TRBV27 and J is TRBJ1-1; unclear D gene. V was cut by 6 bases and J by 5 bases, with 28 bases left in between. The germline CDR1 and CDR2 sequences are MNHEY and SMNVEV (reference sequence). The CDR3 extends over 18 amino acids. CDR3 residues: CASSLYRPGRIQMTEAFF. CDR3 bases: TGTGCCAGCAGCCTCTACCGTCCCGGACGCATTCAGATGACTGAAGCTTTCTTT.

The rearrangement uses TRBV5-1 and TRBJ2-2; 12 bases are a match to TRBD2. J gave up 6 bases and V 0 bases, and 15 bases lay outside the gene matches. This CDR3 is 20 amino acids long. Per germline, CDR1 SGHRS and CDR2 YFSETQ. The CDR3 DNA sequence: TGCGCCAGCAGCTTGGTAACTTTCGGGAATCGACTAGCGGGAGCCGGGGAGCTGTTTTTT. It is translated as CASSLVTFGNRLAGAGELFF.

As DNA, the CDR3 is TGCGCCAGCAGTTATCTAGGGACAACTAATGAAAAACTGTTTTTT. Protein: CASSYLGTTNEKLFF. The V and J genes are TRBV5-1 and TRBJ1-4, with D uncertain. CDR1 and CDR2 (germline): SGHRS, YFSETQ. The CDR3 is 15 residues long. V was pared by 5 bases and J by 0 bases, with 11 bases between.

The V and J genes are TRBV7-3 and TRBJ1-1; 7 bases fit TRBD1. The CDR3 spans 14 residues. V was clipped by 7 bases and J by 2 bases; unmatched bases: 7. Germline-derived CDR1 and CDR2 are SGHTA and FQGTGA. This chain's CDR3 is CASKRQGGNTEAFF. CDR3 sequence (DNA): TGTGCCAGCAAACGGCAGGGGGGTAACACTGAAGCTTTCTTT.

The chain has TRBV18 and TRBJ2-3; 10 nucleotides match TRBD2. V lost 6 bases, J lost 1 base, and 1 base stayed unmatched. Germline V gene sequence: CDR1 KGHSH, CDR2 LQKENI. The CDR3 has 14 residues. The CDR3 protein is CASSGTSGTDTQYF. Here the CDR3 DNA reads TGTGCCAGCTCCGGGACTAGCGGCACAGATACGCAGTATTTT.

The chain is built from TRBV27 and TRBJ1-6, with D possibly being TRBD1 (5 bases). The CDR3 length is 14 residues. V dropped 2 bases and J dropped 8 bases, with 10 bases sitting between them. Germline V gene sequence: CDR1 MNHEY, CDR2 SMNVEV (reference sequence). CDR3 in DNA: TGTGCCAGCAGTTTAGGGACCGGTTATTCACCCCTCCACTTT. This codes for CASSLGTGYSPLHF.

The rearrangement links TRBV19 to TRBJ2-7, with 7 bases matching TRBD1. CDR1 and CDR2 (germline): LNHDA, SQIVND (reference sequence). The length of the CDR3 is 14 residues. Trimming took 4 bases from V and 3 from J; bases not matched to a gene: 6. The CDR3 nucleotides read TGTGCCAGTAGTACCACCGGGACAGTCTACGAGCAGTACTTC. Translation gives CASSTTGTVYEQYF.

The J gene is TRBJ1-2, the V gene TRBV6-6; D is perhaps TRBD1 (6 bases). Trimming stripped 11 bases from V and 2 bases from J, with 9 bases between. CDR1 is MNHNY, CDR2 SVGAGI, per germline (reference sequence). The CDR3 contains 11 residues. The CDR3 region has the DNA TGTGCCGGGGGACAAAACTATGGCTACACCTTC. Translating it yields CAGGQNYGYTF.

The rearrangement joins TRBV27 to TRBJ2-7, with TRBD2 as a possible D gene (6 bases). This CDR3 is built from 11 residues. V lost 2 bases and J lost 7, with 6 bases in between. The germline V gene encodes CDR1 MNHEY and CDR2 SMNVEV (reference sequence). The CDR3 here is CASSLGGEQYF. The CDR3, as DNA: TGTGCCAGCAGTTTAGGGGGGGAGCAGTACTTC.

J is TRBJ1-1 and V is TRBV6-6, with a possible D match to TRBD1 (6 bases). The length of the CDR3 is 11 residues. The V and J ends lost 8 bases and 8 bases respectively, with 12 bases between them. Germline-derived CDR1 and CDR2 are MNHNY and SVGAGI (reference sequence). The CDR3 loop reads CASGTTREAFF. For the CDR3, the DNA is TGTGCCAGCGGGACAACGAGGGAAGCTTTCTTT.

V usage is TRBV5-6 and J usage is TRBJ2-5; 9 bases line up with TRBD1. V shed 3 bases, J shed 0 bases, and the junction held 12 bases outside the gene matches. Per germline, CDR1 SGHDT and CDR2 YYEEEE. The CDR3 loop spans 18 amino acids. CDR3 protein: CASSYDGTGLKYQETQYF. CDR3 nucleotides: TGTGCCAGCAGCTATGACGGGACAGGGCTAAAGTACCAAGAGACCCAGTACTTC.

The chain's CDR3 is CASSYSGGHEQYF. The CDR3 nucleotides are TGTGCCAGCAGTTACTCTGGCGGGCACGAGCAGTACTTC. The genes are TRBV6-5 and TRBJ2-7, with TRBD2 as a possible D gene (5 bases). The CDR3 length is 13 residues. Germline loops: CDR1 MNHEY, CDR2 SVGAGI. V was trimmed by 0 bases and J by 5 bases, leaving 8 bases between them.

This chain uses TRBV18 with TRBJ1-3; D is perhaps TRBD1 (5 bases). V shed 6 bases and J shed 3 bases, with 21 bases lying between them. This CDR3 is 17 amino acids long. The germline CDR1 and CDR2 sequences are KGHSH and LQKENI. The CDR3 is CASSMNPRAESGNTIYF. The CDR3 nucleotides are TGTGCCAGCTCCATGAACCCCAGGGCAGAAAGTGGAAACACCATATATTTT.

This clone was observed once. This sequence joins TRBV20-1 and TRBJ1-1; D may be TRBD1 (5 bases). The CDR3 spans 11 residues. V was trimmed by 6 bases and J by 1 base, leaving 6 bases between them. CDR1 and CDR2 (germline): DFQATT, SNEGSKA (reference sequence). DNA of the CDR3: TGCAGTGCCGGGGGGAACACTGAAGCTTTCTTT. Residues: CSAGGNTEAFF.

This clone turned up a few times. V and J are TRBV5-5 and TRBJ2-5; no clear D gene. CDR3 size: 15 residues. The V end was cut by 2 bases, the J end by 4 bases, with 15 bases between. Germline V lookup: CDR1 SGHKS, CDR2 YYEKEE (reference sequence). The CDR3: CASSFSQMNRETQYF. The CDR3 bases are TGTGCCAGCAGCTTCTCACAGATGAATAGAGAGACCCAGTACTTC.

Written as DNA, the CDR3 is TGTGCCAGCAGCTTAGAATTAGTTGTGGGGCAAGAGACCCAGTACTTC. Amino acid sequence: CASSLELVVGQETQYF. V and J are TRBV7-2 and TRBJ2-5; D is unclear. V lost 1 base, J lost 2 bases, and 14 bases lay in between. This CDR3 is built from 16 residues. Germline V lookup: CDR1 SGHTA, CDR2 FQGNSA.

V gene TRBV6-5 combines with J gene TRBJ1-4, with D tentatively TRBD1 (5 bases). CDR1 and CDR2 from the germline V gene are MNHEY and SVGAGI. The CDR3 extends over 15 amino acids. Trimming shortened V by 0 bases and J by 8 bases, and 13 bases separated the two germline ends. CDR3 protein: CASSYSVRPGEKLFF. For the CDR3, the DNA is TGTGCCAGCAGTTACTCGGTCCGGCCAGGGGAAAAACTGTTTTTT.

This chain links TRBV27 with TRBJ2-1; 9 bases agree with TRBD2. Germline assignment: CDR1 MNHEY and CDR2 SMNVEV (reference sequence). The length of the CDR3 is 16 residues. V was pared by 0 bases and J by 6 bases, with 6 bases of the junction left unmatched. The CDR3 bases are TGTGCCAGCAGTTTATCGCCGGGACTAGCCGTCAATGAGCAGTTCTTC. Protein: CASSLSPGLAVNEQFF.

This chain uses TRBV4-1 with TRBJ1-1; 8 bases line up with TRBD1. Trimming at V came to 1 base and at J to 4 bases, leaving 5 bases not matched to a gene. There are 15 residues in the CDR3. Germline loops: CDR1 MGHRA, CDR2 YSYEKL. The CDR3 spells CASSQVRTGRTEAFF. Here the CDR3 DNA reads TGCGCCAGCAGCCAAGTCCGGACAGGGCGCACTGAAGCTTTCTTT.

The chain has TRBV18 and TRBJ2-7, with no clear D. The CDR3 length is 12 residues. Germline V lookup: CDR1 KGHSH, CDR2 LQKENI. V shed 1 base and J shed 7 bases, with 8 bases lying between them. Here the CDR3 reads CASSPRVGEQYF. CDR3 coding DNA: TGTGCCAGCTCACCACGAGTTGGGGAGCAGTACTTC. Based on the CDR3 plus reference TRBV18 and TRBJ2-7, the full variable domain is NAGVMQNPRHLVRRRGQEARLRCSPMKGHSHVYWYRQLPEEGLKFMVYLQKENIIDESGMPKERFSAEFPKEGPSILRIQQVVRGDSAAYFCASSPRVGEQYFGPGTRLTVT.

The CDR3 region is CASSFGVGTYNEQFF. CDR3 DNA: TGTGCCAGCAGCTTTGGGGTGGGGACCTACAATGAGCAGTTCTTC. This chain links TRBV11-2 with TRBJ2-1, with unresolved D. V lost 3 bases, J lost 2 bases, and 11 bases lay in between. The CDR3 has 15 amino acids. CDR1 SGHAT and CDR2 FQNNGV come from the germline V gene.